This T cell receptor (beta chain) was identified in a study of cytomegalovirus exposure and HLA in healthy donors. Of note for this clone: What it recognizes is unknown.

Germline values: CDR1 SGHNT, CDR2 YYREEE (reference sequence). CDR3 length equals 11 residues. V lost 4 bases to trimming and J lost 9 bases, with 7 bases between them. General study results and limits: When analyzed later, a missense DCLRE1C variant was found to be linked to TCR beta V- and J-gene trimming.

With 60 Vbeta and 13 Jbeta primers, the PCR was carried out. Sequencing was performed with immunoSEQ multiplex PCR; in TCRdb, only in-frame clones are kept and a portion is missing. This sample contains roughly 100,000 clones. Sequencing used PBMCs. The chain combines TRBV5-4 with TRBJ2-2, with no clear D. The sequence was obtained from a man aged 35 to 55 in good health and CMV-seronegative. The CDR3 DNA reads as TGTGCCAGCAGCAACGACTGGGAGCTGTTTTTT. It encodes CASSNDWELFF.